This entry features one TCR beta chain sequence. Its antigen is unknown. No much larger clonotype is one base removed from it; base qualities were not supplied. The sample holds other DNA sequences that translate to the same CDR3. This sample is drawn from a study of radiotherapy plus CTLA-4 blockade in lung cancer (dated by TCRdb to the late 2010s). The study in broad terms: Among the enrolled patients, approximately 18% had an objective response, and 31% reached disease control. Overall study outcomes, separate from this receptor: After treatment with radiotherapy and ipilimumab, TCR clones that originated in tumors expanded in peripheral blood. The strongest predictors of response were reported to be early dynamic shifts in blood T cell clones along with a rise in serum interferon-beta following radiation.

Trimming at the junction amounts to 0 bases on V and 5 bases on J, and the germline ends lie 7 bases apart. For CDR1 and CDR2, the germline V gene (reference sequence) lists LNHDA and SQIVND. The CDR3 measures 13 amino acids from cysteine to phenylalanine. Only the CDR3 part of the read is kept: 39 bases, read in frame from the first base. The study evaluated CTLA-4 blockade (ipilimumab) given together with focal radiation therapy in patients who had chemo-refractory metastatic non-small-cell lung cancer. Receptor libraries were prepared by the immunoSEQ multiplex PCR assay. TCRdb retrieved this table from immuneACCESS and kept in-frame rearrangements only. Not all clones are present; in checked studies, unresolved V genes account for under half, and no reason is known for the remainder. This sample holds tens of thousands of clones; about 83% were observed only once. The ten largest clones take up 0.65% to 1% of the sample.

Sequencing was performed on peripheral blood, taken from a patient treated with radiotherapy plus ipilimumab. The chain employs TRBV19 and TRBJ1-1; there is no confident call for the D gene. The receptor comes from a human donor with non-small cell lung cancer who had stable disease on radiotherapy plus ipilimumab. The CDR3 reads CASSIDGWTEAFF. The DNA is TGTGCCAGTAGTATAGACGGCTGGACTGAAGCTTTCTTT.